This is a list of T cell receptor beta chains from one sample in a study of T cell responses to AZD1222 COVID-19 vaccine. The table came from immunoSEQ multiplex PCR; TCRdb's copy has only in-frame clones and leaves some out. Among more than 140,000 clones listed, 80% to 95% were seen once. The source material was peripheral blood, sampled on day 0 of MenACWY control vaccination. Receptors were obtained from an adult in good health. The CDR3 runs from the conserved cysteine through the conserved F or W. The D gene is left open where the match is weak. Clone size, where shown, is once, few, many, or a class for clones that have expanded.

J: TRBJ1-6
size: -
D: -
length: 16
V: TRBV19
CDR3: CASSIKGQTYNSPLHF
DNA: TGTGCCAGTAGTATAAAAGGACAGACTTATAATTCACCCCTCCACTTT

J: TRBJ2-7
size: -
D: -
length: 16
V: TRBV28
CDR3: CASTSRGRGRSYEQYF
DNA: TGTGCCAGCACCTCCCGAGGGAGGGGGCGCTCCTACGAGCAGTACTTC

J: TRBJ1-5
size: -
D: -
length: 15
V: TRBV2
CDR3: CASMREGLGGQPQHF
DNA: TGTGCCAGCATGAGGGAGGGGCTGGGGGGTCAGCCCCAGCATTTT

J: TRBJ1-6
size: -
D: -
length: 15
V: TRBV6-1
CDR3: CASSETAFRDSPLHF
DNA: TGTGCCAGCAGTGAAACCGCATTTCGGGATTCACCCCTCCACTTT

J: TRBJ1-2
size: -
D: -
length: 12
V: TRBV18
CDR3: CASSPASYGYTF
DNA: TGTGCCAGCTCACCTGCGAGCTATGGCTACACCTTC

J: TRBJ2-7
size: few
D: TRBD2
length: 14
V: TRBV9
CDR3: CASSVGGGGYEQYF
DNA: TGTGCCAGCAGCGTGGGCGGGGGTGGCTACGAGCAGTACTTC

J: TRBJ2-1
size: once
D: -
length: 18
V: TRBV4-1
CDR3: CASSQDQAGSSSYNEQFF
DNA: TGCGCCAGCAGCCAAGATCAGGCGGGCAGCAGCTCCTACAATGAGCAGTTCTTC

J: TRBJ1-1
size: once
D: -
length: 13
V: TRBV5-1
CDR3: CASKDPENTEAFF
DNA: TGCGCCAGCAAAGACCCGGAGAACACTGAAGCTTTCTTT

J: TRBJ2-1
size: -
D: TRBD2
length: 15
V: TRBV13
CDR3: CASSPRLAGGSEQFF
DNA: TGTGCCAGCAGCCCCAGACTAGCGGGGGGCTCAGAGCAGTTCTTC

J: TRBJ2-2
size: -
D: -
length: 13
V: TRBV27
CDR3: CASSLRGIGELFF
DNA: TGTGCCAGCAGTTTAAGGGGAATCGGGGAGCTGTTTTTT

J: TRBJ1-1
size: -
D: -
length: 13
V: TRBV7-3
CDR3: CASSPHKNTEAFF
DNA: TGTGCCAGCAGCCCCCACAAGAACACTGAAGCTTTCTTT

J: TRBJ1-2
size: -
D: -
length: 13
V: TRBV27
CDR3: CASSYRQHYGYTF
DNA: TGTGCCAGCAGTTATCGACAGCATTATGGCTACACCTTC

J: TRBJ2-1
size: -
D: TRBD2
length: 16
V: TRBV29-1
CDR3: CSVEGLAGTRVNEQFF
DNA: TGCAGCGTTGAAGGACTAGCGGGAACAAGAGTCAATGAGCAGTTCTTC

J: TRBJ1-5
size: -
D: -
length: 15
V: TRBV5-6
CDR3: CASSWSRAPGQPQHF
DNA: TGTGCCAGCAGCTGGAGCAGGGCACCTGGTCAGCCCCAGCATTTT

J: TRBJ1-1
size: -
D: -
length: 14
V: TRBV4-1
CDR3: CASSQSGRETEAFF
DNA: TGCGCCAGCAGCCAATCGGGACGAGAGACTGAAGCTTTCTTT

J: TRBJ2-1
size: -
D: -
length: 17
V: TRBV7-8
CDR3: CASSLYPGGRNRNEQFF
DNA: TGTGCCAGCAGCCTCTACCCTGGGGGGCGCAACAGAAATGAGCAGTTCTTC

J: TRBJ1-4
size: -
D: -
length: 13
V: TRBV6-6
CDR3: CASSRAGEEKLFF
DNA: TGTGCCAGCAGCCGGGCGGGGGAGGAAAAACTGTTTTTT

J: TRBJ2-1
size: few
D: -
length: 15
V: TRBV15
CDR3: CATSRDPGSSNEQFF
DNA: TGTGCCACCAGCAGAGATCCGGGATCTTCCAATGAGCAGTTCTTC

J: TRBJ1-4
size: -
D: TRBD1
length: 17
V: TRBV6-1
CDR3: CASSEAQAGGDNEKLFF
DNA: TGTGCCAGCAGTGAAGCGCAGGCAGGGGGTGATAATGAAAAACTGTTTTTT

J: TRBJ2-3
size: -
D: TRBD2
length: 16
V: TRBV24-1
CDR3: CATSGSGTSGPDTQYF
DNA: TGTGCCACCAGTGGGAGCGGGACTAGCGGTCCCGATACGCAGTATTTT

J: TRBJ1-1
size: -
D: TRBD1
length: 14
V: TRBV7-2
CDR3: CASSSGQDLTEAFF
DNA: TGTGCCAGCAGCTCGGGACAGGACCTAACTGAAGCTTTCTTT

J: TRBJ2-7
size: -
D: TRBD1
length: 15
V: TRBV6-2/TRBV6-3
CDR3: CASSAQRDRPYEQYF
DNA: TGTGCCAGCAGTGCGCAGAGGGACAGACCCTACGAGCAGTACTTC

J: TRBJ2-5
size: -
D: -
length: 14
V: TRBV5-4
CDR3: CASSLGQGRETQYF
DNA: TGTGCCAGCAGCTTGGGGCAGGGGCGCGAGACCCAGTACTTC

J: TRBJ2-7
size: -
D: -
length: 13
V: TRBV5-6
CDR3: CASSLGGVDEQYF
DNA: TGTGCCAGCAGCTTGGGGGGTGTCGACGAGCAGTACTTC

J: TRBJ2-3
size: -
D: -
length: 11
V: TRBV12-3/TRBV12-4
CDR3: CASRGPDTQYF
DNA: TGTGCCAGCAGGGGGCCAGATACGCAGTATTTT

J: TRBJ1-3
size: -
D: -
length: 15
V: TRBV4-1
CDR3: CASSQDVNSGNTIYF
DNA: TGCGCCAGCAGCCAAGATGTGAACTCTGGAAACACCATATATTTT

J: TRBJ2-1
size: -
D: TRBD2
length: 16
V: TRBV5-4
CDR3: CASSTVSGGGKNEQFF
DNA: TGTGCCAGCAGCACGGTTAGCGGGGGGGGTAAGAATGAGCAGTTCTTC

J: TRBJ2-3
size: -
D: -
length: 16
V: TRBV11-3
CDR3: CASSWGGGRKADTQYF
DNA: TGTGCCAGCAGCTGGGGTGGGGGGAGAAAGGCAGATACGCAGTATTTT

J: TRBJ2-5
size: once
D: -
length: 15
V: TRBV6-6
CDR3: CASSYGRGQGETQYF
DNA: TGTGCCAGCAGTTACGGGAGGGGGCAAGGGGAGACCCAGTACTTC

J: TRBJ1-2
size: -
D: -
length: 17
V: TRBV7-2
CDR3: CASSLVSGIRLNYGYTF
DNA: TGTGCCAGCAGCTTAGTTTCGGGGATACGCCTCAACTATGGCTACACCTTC

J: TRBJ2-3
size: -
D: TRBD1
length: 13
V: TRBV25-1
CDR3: CASGTVGTDTQYF
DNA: TGTGCCAGCGGGACAGTCGGGACAGATACGCAGTATTTT

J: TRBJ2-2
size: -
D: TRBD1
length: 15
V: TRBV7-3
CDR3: CASSLRQGNTGELFF
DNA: TGTGCCAGCAGCTTACGACAGGGGAACACCGGGGAGCTGTTTTTT

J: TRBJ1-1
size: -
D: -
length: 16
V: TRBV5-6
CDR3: CASSLGTGGMNTEAFF
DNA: TGTGCCAGCAGCTTGGGCACAGGAGGGATGAACACTGAAGCTTTCTTT

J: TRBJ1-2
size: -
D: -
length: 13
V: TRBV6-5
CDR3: CASLGRVNYGYTF
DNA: TGTGCCAGCCTGGGGAGAGTTAACTATGGCTACACCTTC

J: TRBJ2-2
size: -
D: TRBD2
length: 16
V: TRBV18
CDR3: CASSRVGRANTGELFF
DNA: TGTGCCAGCTCACGCGTCGGGAGGGCGAACACCGGGGAGCTGTTTTTT

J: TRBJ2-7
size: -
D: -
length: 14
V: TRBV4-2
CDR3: CASSQSRGSAEQYF
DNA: TGTGCCAGCAGCCAGAGTCGGGGGTCAGCCGAGCAGTACTTC

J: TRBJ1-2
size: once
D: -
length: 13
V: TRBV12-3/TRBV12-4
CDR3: CASLDDTNYGYTF
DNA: TGTGCCAGCTTAGATGACACAAACTATGGCTACACCTTC

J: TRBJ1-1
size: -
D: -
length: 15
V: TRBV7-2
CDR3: CASSLREYGKTEAFF
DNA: TGTGCCAGCAGCTTGAGGGAATATGGTAAGACTGAAGCTTTCTTT

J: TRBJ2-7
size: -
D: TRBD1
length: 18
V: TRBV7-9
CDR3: CASGRGLDGTAIPYEQYF
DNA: TGTGCCAGCGGCCGGGGATTAGACGGGACAGCGATTCCCTACGAGCAGTACTTC

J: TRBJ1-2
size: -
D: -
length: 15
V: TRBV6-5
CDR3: CASSREPAAVYGYTF
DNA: TGTGCCAGCAGTCGAGAGCCGGCTGCTGTCTATGGCTACACCTTC

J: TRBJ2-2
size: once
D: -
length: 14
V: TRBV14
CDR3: CASSQDLFSGELFF
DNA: TGTGCCAGCAGCCAAGATCTGTTCTCCGGGGAGCTGTTTTTT

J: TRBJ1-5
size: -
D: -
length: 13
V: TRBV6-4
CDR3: CASSPGSNQPQHF
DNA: TGTGCCAGCAGCCCAGGTAGCAATCAGCCCCAGCATTTT

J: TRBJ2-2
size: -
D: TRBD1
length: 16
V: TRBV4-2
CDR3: CASSQDPRTGFGELFF
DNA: TGTGCCAGCAGCCAAGACCCGAGGACAGGGTTCGGGGAGCTGTTTTTT

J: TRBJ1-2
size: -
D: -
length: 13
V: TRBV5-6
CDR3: CASSWDGNYGYTF
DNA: TGTGCCAGCAGCTGGGACGGAAACTATGGCTACACCTTC

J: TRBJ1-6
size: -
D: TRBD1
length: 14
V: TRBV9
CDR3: CASSVGQGDSPLHF
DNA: TGTGCCAGCAGCGTAGGACAGGGAGATTCACCCCTCCACTTT

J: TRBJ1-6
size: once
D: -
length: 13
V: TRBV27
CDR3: CASSPRPNSPLHF
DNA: TGTGCCAGCAGCCCGCGACCAAATTCACCCCTCCACTTT

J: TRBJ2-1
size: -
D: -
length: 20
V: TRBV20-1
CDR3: CSASVPRSYSARSSYNEQFF
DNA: TGCAGTGCTAGTGTGCCTAGGTCTTATTCTGCTAGGAGCTCCTACAATGAGCAGTTCTTC

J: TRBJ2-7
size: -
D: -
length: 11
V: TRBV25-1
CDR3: CASSSGYEQYF
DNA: TGTGCCAGCAGCAGCGGGTACGAGCAGTACTTC

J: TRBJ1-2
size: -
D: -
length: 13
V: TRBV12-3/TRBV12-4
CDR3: CASSFRLGDGYTF
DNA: TGTGCCAGCAGTTTTCGTCTTGGAGATGGCTACACCTTC

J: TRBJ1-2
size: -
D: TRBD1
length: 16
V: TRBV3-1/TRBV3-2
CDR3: CASSQKDRKAGYGYTF
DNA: TGTGCCAGCAGCCAAAAGGACAGGAAGGCCGGCTATGGCTACACCTTC

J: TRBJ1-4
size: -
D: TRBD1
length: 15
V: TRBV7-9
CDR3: CASSHPTGQNEKLFF
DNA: TGTGCCAGCAGCCACCCGACAGGGCAGAATGAAAAACTGTTTTTT

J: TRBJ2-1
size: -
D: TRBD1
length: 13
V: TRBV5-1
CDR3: CASSRQGFNEQFF
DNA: TGCGCCAGCAGCCGACAGGGTTTCAATGAGCAGTTCTTC

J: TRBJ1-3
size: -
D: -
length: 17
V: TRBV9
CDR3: CASSVDGPNLSGNTIYF
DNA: TGTGCCAGCAGCGTAGACGGACCTAATCTCTCTGGAAACACCATATATTTT

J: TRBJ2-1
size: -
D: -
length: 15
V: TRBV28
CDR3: CASSLGGSSRNEQFF
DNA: TGTGCCAGCAGTTTAGGGGGCAGCTCCCGTAATGAGCAGTTCTTC

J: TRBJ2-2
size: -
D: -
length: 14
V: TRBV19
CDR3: CASSISSGTGELFF
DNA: TGTGCCAGTAGTATATCATCCGGGACCGGGGAGCTGTTTTTT